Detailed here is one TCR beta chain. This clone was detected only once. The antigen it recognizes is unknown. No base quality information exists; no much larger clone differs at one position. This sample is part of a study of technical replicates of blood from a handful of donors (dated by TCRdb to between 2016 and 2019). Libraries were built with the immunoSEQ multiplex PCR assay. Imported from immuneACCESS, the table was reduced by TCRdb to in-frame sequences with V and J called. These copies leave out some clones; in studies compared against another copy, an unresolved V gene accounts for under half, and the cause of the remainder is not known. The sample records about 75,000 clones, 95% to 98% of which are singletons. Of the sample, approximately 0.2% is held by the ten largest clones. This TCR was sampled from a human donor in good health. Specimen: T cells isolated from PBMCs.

For the CDR3, the sequence is CASSAVTGADYSNQPQHF. The base sequence is TGTGCCAGCAGTGCCGTGACAGGGGCCGATTATAGCAATCAGCCCCAGCATTTT. This sequence uses TRBV28 and TRBJ1-5, with 8 junctional bases fitting TRBD1. From the cysteine through the phenylalanine, the CDR3 covers 18 amino acids. The retained sequence is limited to the CDR3, 54 bases, with the frame set at the first base. The germline V gene sets CDR1 to MDHEN and CDR2 to SYDVKM. V is pruned by 5 bases and J by 0 bases, leaving 12 bases of the junction without a gene match.